This T cell receptor beta chain was obtained from a study of blood T cell repertoires in COVID-19. The V gene end was trimmed by 2 bases and the J gene end by 2 bases; junction bases not matched to a gene: 5. The CDR3 extends over 15 amino acids. Germline-derived CDR1 and CDR2 are LGHNT and FRNRAP. Clones were read by immunoSEQ multiplex PCR, and TCRdb kept only the in-frame ones, dropping some. The top ten hold roughly 11% of the sample, which has about 180,000 clones, 80% to 90% seen once. The sequencing sample was made of peripheral blood. This sequence was found in a human donor with active or convalescent COVID-19. The donor label of this sample is uncertain. This sequence joins TRBV12-5 and TRBJ1-1; 7 bases map to TRBD1. CDR3 in amino acids: CASGLPGTDNTEAFF. CDR3 in DNA: TGTGCTAGTGGTTTGCCGGGGACAGATAACACTGAAGCTTTCTTT.